A selection of T cell receptor beta chains follows, all from one sample in a study of CD4+ T cells in melanoma. Produced via immunoSEQ multiplex PCR; TCRdb's table is partial and in-frame only. The data contain about 9,900 clones, about 78% of them singletons. Sequenced input: tumor tissue. The receptors derive from a human donor with melanoma. Both conserved end residues are part of each CDR3. A D gene is named only where the DNA matches it firmly. Size tells how often a clone was seen (once, few, many) or the class of an expanded clone, and some rows leave it out.

V gene: TRBV19; D gene: -; clone size: -; J gene: TRBJ1-5; CDR3 DNA: TGTGCCAGTGGGGACGGGCAAGGGAGTCAGCCCCAGCATTTT; CDR3 protein: CASGDGQGSQPQHF
V gene: TRBV6-5; D gene: -; clone size: -; J gene: TRBJ1-2; CDR3 DNA: TGTGCCAGCAGTAACGGGCTATCAAGGGGAGATGGCTACACCTTC; CDR3 protein: CASSNGLSRGDGYTF
V gene: TRBV29-1; D gene: -; clone size: -; J gene: TRBJ1-3; CDR3 DNA: TGCAGCGCGCGGGACATTGGCTCTGGAAACACCATATATTTT; CDR3 protein: CSARDIGSGNTIYF
V gene: TRBV5-4; D gene: -; clone size: -; J gene: TRBJ1-1; CDR3 DNA: TGTGCCAGCAGCTCCCTGTTGGGATTTGAAGCTTTCTTT; CDR3 protein: CASSSLLGFEAFF
V gene: TRBV30; D gene: -; clone size: -; J gene: TRBJ1-4; CDR3 DNA: TGTGCCTGGAGTGTATACGAAAAACTGTTTTTT; CDR3 protein: CAWSVYEKLFF
V gene: TRBV5-1; D gene: -; clone size: -; J gene: TRBJ1-6; CDR3 DNA: TGCGCCAGCAGCTTGGGGACGGTTGATTCACCCCTCCACTTT; CDR3 protein: CASSLGTVDSPLHF
V gene: TRBV5-1; D gene: TRBD2; clone size: -; J gene: TRBJ2-5; CDR3 DNA: TGCGCCAGCAGTTCGACCGGGACTAGTGGGGAGACCCAGTACTTC; CDR3 protein: CASSSTGTSGETQYF
V gene: TRBV15; D gene: -; clone size: -; J gene: TRBJ1-2; CDR3 DNA: TGTGCCACCAGCAGAGGAGGGAGCTCGAACTATGGCTACACCTTC; CDR3 protein: CATSRGGSSNYGYTF
V gene: TRBV7-6; D gene: TRBD2; clone size: -; J gene: TRBJ2-3; CDR3 DNA: TGTGCCAGCAGCACTAGCGGGGGGCCGTGGGATACGCAGTATTTT; CDR3 protein: CASSTSGGPWDTQYF
V gene: TRBV5-1; D gene: -; clone size: medium-sized; J gene: TRBJ2-5; CDR3 DNA: TGCGCCAGCAGCCCCACTGGGTACCAAGAGACCCAGTACTTC; CDR3 protein: CASSPTGYQETQYF
V gene: TRBV19; D gene: -; clone size: once; J gene: TRBJ1-5; CDR3 DNA: TGTGCCAGTAGTTTGGGACTTAATCAGCCCCAGCATTTT; CDR3 protein: CASSLGLNQPQHF
V gene: TRBV6-6; D gene: TRBD1; clone size: -; J gene: TRBJ2-7; CDR3 DNA: TGTGCCATCAGTGAGCCCGGGACAGGGACCTACGAGCAGTACTTC; CDR3 protein: CAISEPGTGTYEQYF
V gene: TRBV19; D gene: TRBD2; clone size: -; J gene: TRBJ2-1; CDR3 DNA: TGTGCCAGTAGTATAGGCGGGGGGGCCTCCAATGAGCAGTTCTTC; CDR3 protein: CASSIGGGASNEQFF
V gene: TRBV25-1; D gene: -; clone size: -; J gene: TRBJ2-7; CDR3 DNA: TGTGCCAGCAGTGAATCCGCCAATGTCAACGAGCAGTACTTC; CDR3 protein: CASSESANVNEQYF
V gene: TRBV2; D gene: TRBD1; clone size: -; J gene: TRBJ1-2; CDR3 DNA: TGTGCCAGCAGTGAATTGGGACAGGGAGGAGGTGGCTACACCTTC; CDR3 protein: CASSELGQGGGGYTF
V gene: TRBV11-2; D gene: -; clone size: -; J gene: TRBJ2-7; CDR3 DNA: TGTGCCAGCAGCTCCGGACGGAAGATCTTAACACAGGGGCAGTACTTC; CDR3 protein: CASSSGRKILTQGQYF
V gene: TRBV30; D gene: -; clone size: once; J gene: TRBJ1-4; CDR3 DNA: TGTGCCTGGAGTGTGGGGCGGGAAAAACTGTTTTTT; CDR3 protein: CAWSVGREKLFF
V gene: TRBV4-1; D gene: -; clone size: -; J gene: TRBJ1-1; CDR3 DNA: TGCGCCAGCAGCCAAGGTGGCTCTTATCTGGCTTTCTTT; CDR3 protein: CASSQGGSYLAFF
V gene: TRBV30; D gene: -; clone size: -; J gene: TRBJ1-1; CDR3 DNA: TGTGCCTACCGTCAGGGTGGGGGCACTGAAGCTTTCTTT; CDR3 protein: CAYRQGGGTEAFF
V gene: TRBV7-9; D gene: -; clone size: -; J gene: TRBJ2-5; CDR3 DNA: TGTGCCAGCAGCACACTTGGAGGGGCCCAGTACTTC; CDR3 protein: CASSTLGGAQYF
V gene: TRBV18; D gene: -; clone size: few; J gene: TRBJ1-1; CDR3 DNA: TGTGCCAGCTCAACAGGGCGGAACACTGAAGCTTTCTTT; CDR3 protein: CASSTGRNTEAFF
V gene: TRBV7-9; D gene: -; clone size: -; J gene: TRBJ1-4; CDR3 DNA: TGTGCCAGCAGCTTAAGCCGGGCATGGGCTGAAAAACTGTTTTTT; CDR3 protein: CASSLSRAWAEKLFF
V gene: TRBV5-1; D gene: TRBD1; clone size: -; J gene: TRBJ1-2; CDR3 DNA: TGCGCCAGCAGCTTGGGAGGGACAGGGATGCTTGGCTACACCTTC; CDR3 protein: CASSLGGTGMLGYTF
V gene: TRBV2; D gene: TRBD1; clone size: -; J gene: TRBJ1-1; CDR3 DNA: TGTGCCAGCAGTGGCAGGGGGCTTGGTGAAGCTTTCTTT; CDR3 protein: CASSGRGLGEAFF
V gene: TRBV9; D gene: -; clone size: -; J gene: TRBJ1-1; CDR3 DNA: TGTGCCAGCAGCGCAGACGGTGAAGCTTTCTTT; CDR3 protein: CASSADGEAFF
V gene: TRBV6-1; D gene: -; clone size: -; J gene: TRBJ1-5; CDR3 DNA: TGTGCCAGCAGAGTGGGGGCTCAGCCCCAGCATTTT; CDR3 protein: CASRVGAQPQHF
V gene: TRBV7-9; D gene: TRBD2; clone size: -; J gene: TRBJ2-1; CDR3 DNA: TGTGCCAGCAGCTGGACTAGCGGGGGCCCTGAGCAGTTCTTC; CDR3 protein: CASSWTSGGPEQFF
V gene: TRBV19; D gene: -; clone size: -; J gene: TRBJ1-5; CDR3 DNA: TGTGCCAGTCGAATGGACAGTCGACAGAATCAGCCCCAGCATTTT; CDR3 protein: CASRMDSRQNQPQHF
V gene: TRBV9; D gene: TRBD1; clone size: -; J gene: TRBJ2-5; CDR3 DNA: TGTGCCAGCAGCAGCGAGGGGGCGGGCGAGACCCAGTACTTC; CDR3 protein: CASSSEGAGETQYF
V gene: TRBV7-2; D gene: -; clone size: -; J gene: TRBJ1-1; CDR3 DNA: TGTGCCAGCAGCTTACTATTCTACACTGAAGCTTTCTTT; CDR3 protein: CASSLLFYTEAFF
V gene: TRBV6-5; D gene: -; clone size: medium-sized; J gene: TRBJ1-3; CDR3 DNA: TGTGCCAGCAGTTACGGGGGGTACGGAAACACCATATATTTT; CDR3 protein: CASSYGGYGNTIYF
V gene: TRBV5-1; D gene: TRBD2; clone size: -; J gene: TRBJ2-7; CDR3 DNA: TGCGCCAGCCGGGGAGGGGCAGCTTCTACCTACGAGCAGTACTTC; CDR3 protein: CASRGGAASTYEQYF
V gene: TRBV7-8; D gene: -; clone size: -; J gene: TRBJ2-7; CDR3 DNA: TGTGCCAGCAGCTTAGGATCTCGGGGAGACGAGCAGTACTTC; CDR3 protein: CASSLGSRGDEQYF
V gene: TRBV2; D gene: TRBD2; clone size: -; J gene: TRBJ2-3; CDR3 DNA: TGTGCCACTCGGGGGGGCGGGGATACGCAGTATTTT; CDR3 protein: CATRGGGDTQYF
V gene: TRBV7-9; D gene: -; clone size: -; J gene: TRBJ1-4; CDR3 DNA: TGTGCCAGCAGCTTAGTTTCTGCAACTAATGAAAAACTGTTTTTT; CDR3 protein: CASSLVSATNEKLFF
V gene: TRBV27; D gene: -; clone size: -; J gene: TRBJ2-2; CDR3 DNA: TGTGCCAGCAGTCGAACTTCAACCGGGGAGCTGTTTTTT; CDR3 protein: CASSRTSTGELFF
V gene: TRBV19; D gene: -; clone size: -; J gene: TRBJ1-2; CDR3 DNA: TGTGCCAGTAGAGAAACGAACTATGGCTACACCTTC; CDR3 protein: CASRETNYGYTF
V gene: TRBV6-1; D gene: -; clone size: medium-sized; J gene: TRBJ1-5; CDR3 DNA: TGTGCCAGCAGAGGACGCAATCAGCCCCAGCATTTT; CDR3 protein: CASRGRNQPQHF
V gene: TRBV28; D gene: -; clone size: -; J gene: TRBJ2-5; CDR3 DNA: TGTGCCAGCAGTCGAAACCCCGGGACAGGGACTAGGGGTGAGACCCAGTACTTC; CDR3 protein: CASSRNPGTGTRGETQYF
V gene: TRBV7-6; D gene: -; clone size: -; J gene: TRBJ2-6; CDR3 DNA: TGTGCCAGCAGCTTAGCTGGGGTTGGGGCCAACGTCCTGACTTTC; CDR3 protein: CASSLAGVGANVLTF
V gene: TRBV11-2; D gene: TRBD1; clone size: -; J gene: TRBJ2-7; CDR3 DNA: TGTGCCAGTCGGCAGGGGGCATACGAGCAGTACTTC; CDR3 protein: CASRQGAYEQYF
V gene: TRBV6-6; D gene: TRBD1; clone size: -; J gene: TRBJ1-2; CDR3 DNA: TGTGCCAGCAGAGACGGACAGGCCCTTGTCTATGGCTACACCTTC; CDR3 protein: CASRDGQALVYGYTF
V gene: TRBV10-2; D gene: TRBD1; clone size: few; J gene: TRBJ1-2; CDR3 DNA: TGCGCCAGCACCCCAACAGGGGACTATGGCTACACCTTC; CDR3 protein: CASTPTGDYGYTF
V gene: TRBV7-9; D gene: -; clone size: -; J gene: TRBJ2-7; CDR3 DNA: TGTGCCAGCAGCTTAGCTCGAATGGGGATCCCCTACGAGCAGTACTTC; CDR3 protein: CASSLARMGIPYEQYF
V gene: TRBV19; D gene: -; clone size: once; J gene: TRBJ1-1; CDR3 DNA: TGTGCCAGTAGTATAATCGGAGCAGGGTCGAACACTGAAGCTTTCTTT; CDR3 protein: CASSIIGAGSNTEAFF